A selection of T cell receptor beta chains follows, all from one sample in a study of blood T cell repertoires in COVID-19. Sequencing used immunoSEQ multiplex PCR; TCRdb keeps in-frame clones, though not all of them. The sample holds 70,000 or so clones, approximately 80% seen once. Sequencing input: peripheral blood. All receptors come from an elderly man with active or convalescent COVID-19. Each CDR3 is given without its conserved first and last residue. Each record gives: CDR3 length, V gene, clone size, J gene, CDR3 protein. A clone size is listed for some rows: how often the clone was seen (once, few, many), or a class if it is expanded.

len: 14; v_gene: TRBV3-1/TRBV3-2; abundance: .; j_gene: TRBJ2-5; CDR3aa: ASSRIGGGNQETQY
len: 14; v_gene: TRBV19; abundance: .; j_gene: TRBJ1-2; CDR3aa: ASSIEGQGSGYGYT
len: 13; v_gene: TRBV4-1; abundance: few; j_gene: TRBJ1-5; CDR3aa: ASSQGQGALQPQH
len: 13; v_gene: TRBV15; abundance: .; j_gene: TRBJ1-4; CDR3aa: ATSRGAGQNEKLF
len: 13; v_gene: TRBV14; abundance: few; j_gene: TRBJ2-3; CDR3aa: ASSRQSSRTDTQY
len: 15; v_gene: TRBV18; abundance: once; j_gene: TRBJ1-1; CDR3aa: ASSPMGQALMNTEAF
len: 13; v_gene: TRBV5-1; abundance: .; j_gene: TRBJ1-1; CDR3aa: ASSLEGHPNTEAF
len: 11; v_gene: TRBV6-2/TRBV6-3; abundance: .; j_gene: TRBJ2-5; CDR3aa: ASSQLGGETQY
len: 13; v_gene: TRBV7-8; abundance: .; j_gene: TRBJ1-4; CDR3aa: ASSLFEGLNEKLF
len: 13; v_gene: TRBV19; abundance: .; j_gene: TRBJ1-5; CDR3aa: ASSPGTGGLQPQH
len: 13; v_gene: TRBV5-1; abundance: .; j_gene: TRBJ2-1; CDR3aa: ASSLGGGPYNEQF
len: 14; v_gene: TRBV23-1; abundance: .; j_gene: TRBJ1-4; CDR3aa: ASSQSIGIANEKLF
len: 13; v_gene: TRBV5-1; abundance: once; j_gene: TRBJ1-2; CDR3aa: ASSLDWRGWYGYT
len: 11; v_gene: TRBV7-9; abundance: .; j_gene: TRBJ2-7; CDR3aa: ASSFTVSYEQY
len: 13; v_gene: TRBV19; abundance: .; j_gene: TRBJ1-1; CDR3aa: ASSYRRGGDTEAF
len: 14; v_gene: TRBV27; abundance: once; j_gene: TRBJ2-5; CDR3aa: ASSAPGTGSQETQY
len: 12; v_gene: TRBV5-6; abundance: few; j_gene: TRBJ1-2; CDR3aa: ASSPDSGSYGYT
len: 12; v_gene: TRBV6-2/TRBV6-3; abundance: .; j_gene: TRBJ1-2; CDR3aa: ASSSRQGQVGYT
len: 13; v_gene: TRBV6-5; abundance: .; j_gene: TRBJ2-7; CDR3aa: ASSKTGTGAPEQY
len: 15; v_gene: TRBV28; abundance: .; j_gene: TRBJ1-2; CDR3aa: ASNADRGRAVDYGYT
len: 9; v_gene: TRBV6-4; abundance: .; j_gene: TRBJ1-2; CDR3aa: ASSGGGGYT
len: 13; v_gene: TRBV7-8; abundance: .; j_gene: TRBJ2-7; CDR3aa: ASSLLAGGDYEQY
len: 13; v_gene: TRBV30; abundance: .; j_gene: TRBJ2-7; CDR3aa: AWSPPGGRSQVQY
len: 11; v_gene: TRBV7-7; abundance: .; j_gene: TRBJ1-1; CDR3aa: ASSLFQNTEAF